This T cell receptor (beta chain) was observed in a study of T cell changes during pregnancy in multiple sclerosis. The V and J ends lost 6 bases and 6 bases, in that order; junction bases with no gene match: 8. The CDR3 runs to 13 residues. Germline V CDR1 and CDR2: SQVTM, ANQGSEA. Repertoires were generated with immunoSEQ multiplex PCR, while TCRdb's copy carries only in-frame clones and drops some. The sample contains roughly 38,000 clones, 90% to 95% of which appear only once. The sample was CD4+ T cells from peripheral blood mononuclear cells, taken in the second trimester of pregnancy. The TCR sequence derives from a female donor in good health, enrolled as a control in a pregnancy study. The V and J genes are TRBV29-1 and TRBJ1-1; TRBD1 agrees at 9 bases. The DNA for the CDR3 is TGCAGCGTCGTTGGACAGGGGAGTCCTGAAGCTTTCTTT. Translation gives CSVVGQGSPEAFF.